This T cell receptor beta chain was documented in a study of blood T cells in healthy people across ages. Study in general: Capture via template switching afforded approximately one barcoded beta molecule per two T cells.

A sample-barcoded 5' primer and a J-beta primer mix were used in a second PCR of roughly 6 to 11 cycles. In TCRdb, the 5' RACE reads were re-called with MiXCR into one record per CDR3 protein. The sample holds about 560,000 distinct CDR3 sequences, 27% seen once. This clonotype was seen more than once but under ten times. The target antigen is unknown. The CDR3 covers 16 residues. Germline values: CDR1 DFQATT, CDR2 SNEGSKA (reference sequence). J was trimmed by 5 bases and V by 5 bases; bases with no gene match: 8. Overall study findings and caveats: Higher diversity, along with more naive CD4+ cells, distinguished long-lived donors from aged donors. No one knew whether donors had CMV, which possibly confounded expanded clonotype changes.

These data were also reused for a study on T cells of mothers and their children. Per that paper: RNA extracted was entirely used for cDNA synthesis, about 1.4 ug per 15 ul.

The TCR sequence derives from a boy aged 2 to 9 in good health. V and J are TRBV20-1 and TRBJ2-5; 16 nucleotides line up with TRBD2. Sequences were obtained from blood. CDR3 bases: TGCAGTGCTGTGGGACTAGCGGGGGGGCCGGTGGAGACCCAGTACTTC. This codes for CSAVGLAGGPVETQYF.